The sequence of this T cell receptor beta chain was determined in a study of blood T cell repertoires in COVID-19. In the study overall: Samples of COVID-19 (acute and convalescent) were obtained from the United States, Italy and Spain. PBMCs, B-cell-depleted T cells, or T cells were the source of the cDNA or gDNA that made up the material.

Original handling: Cell counts per sample came from amplifying reference gene primers. The method was immunoSEQ multiplex PCR; TCRdb's version includes in-frame clones alone and lacks a portion of them. The DNA was the basis for D and trimming; V, J and clone size are from that table. This sample has 95,000 or so clones, with around 80% found just once. The TCR originated in a human donor in a cohort sampled during active COVID-19. The sequenced sample consisted of peripheral blood.

The CDR3 loop is CASSGQGFGEQYF. In nucleotides, the CDR3 is TGTGCCAGCAGCGGACAGGGTTTTGGCGAGCAGTACTTC. The chain combines TRBV14 with TRBJ2-7; 8 positions match TRBD1. Germline trimming cut 5 bases from V and 6 bases from J; bases unmatched to any gene: 6. This CDR3 comprises 13 residues. The germline V gene encodes CDR1 SGHDN and CDR2 FVKESK. The complete variable domain, with remaining parts taken from reference TRBV14 and TRBJ2-7, reads EAGVTQFPSHSVIEKGQTVTLRCDPISGHDNLYWYRRVMGKEIKFLLHFVKESKQDESGMPNNRFLAERTGGTYSTLKVQPAELEDSGVYFCASSGQGFGEQYFGPGTRLTVT.